The clone carrying this T cell receptor (beta chain) has just one count. Its target is not known. There were only Caucasian adults among the donors, and all lived in Nashville, Tennessee. Division of CD4+ cells produced a CD45RA+ naive subset and a CD45RA-negative memory subset. Germline V gene data show CDR1 as SGHRS and CDR2 as YFSETQ. Trimming pared 2 bases from V and 9 bases from J, leaving 16 bases between. The length of the CDR3 is 14 residues. Assay: immunoSEQ multiplex PCR; the TCRdb copy retains only in-frame clones and omits some. Of around 700,000 clones in the sample, approximately 79% were seen once. The sample originates from a study of shared clonotypes between healthy human individuals. The study's findings and limits: Among four donors, approximately 5% of naive CD4 clonotypes were found in common. Memory subsets generally showed lower estimated richness than naive subsets.

J is TRBJ2-3 and V is TRBV5-1; D assignment may be TRBD1 or TRBD2 (5 bases each). This clonotype originated in a woman in her twenties or thirties in good health. The sequencing input was memory CD4+ T cells sorted from blood. Subset indicated: CD45RA-negative fraction. This CDR3 is CASSFEGPFGTQYF. The CDR3 bases are TGCGCCAGCAGCTTCGAGGGGCCTTTTGGGACGCAGTATTTT.